This entry concerns a single T cell receptor (beta chain). This clone was seen only once. The antigen this receptor binds is unknown. No much larger clone is present one base from it, and per-base qualities are unavailable. Libraries were constructed by the immunoSEQ multiplex PCR assay. For the multiplex PCR, a mixture combining 60 forward primers for TCR Vbeta segments and 13 reverse primers for TCR Jbeta segments was used. The CDR3 region of rearranged TCR beta genes was amplified from genomic DNA by a multiplex PCR assay. The Illumina HiSeq System was used to sequence the amplified TCR beta libraries as 87-base-pair reads. On the study's bioinformatics: A later analysis tallied approximately 87 million unique TCR beta chains across the 650 to 750 repertoires, and about 10 million of those chains were shared by two or more donors. A nearest-neighbor algorithm error-corrected the raw reads and collapsed the reads into unique sequences, merging closely related sequences to remove PCR and sequencing errors. To assign V, D and J gene segments, CDR3 sequences were aligned to IMGT reference sequences. For a sequence to be retained, at least a six-nucleotide match to both a V gene segment and a J gene segment was required. Rearrangements were classified as productive when the CDR3 lacked stop codons and remained in frame with V and J, and all other rearrangements were classified as non-productive. Following IMGT convention, CDR3 was defined as the stretch from the second conserved V-encoded cysteine up to the conserved J-encoded phenylalanine. Sequences without an unambiguous match to a single V gene segment were excluded from the earlier analysis of over 500 of the donors. An earlier analysis of approximately 590 of the donors called V segments functional above 56.7% productive rearrangements and segregating when the between-donor standard deviation exceeded 5%. A statistical classification framework was built to diagnose cytomegalovirus status from the catalog of TCR beta chain sequences. In a later analysis, V and J genes were assigned by comparing TCR nucleotide sequences against IMGT/GENE-DB human TR gene sequences. In a later analysis, CDR3 sequences and most-parsimonious VDJ recombination scenarios were assigned using the TCRdist pipeline. In a later analysis, every TCR beta chain was defined by the combination of its CDR3 amino acid sequence and its V-gene family, and reads without a unique V-gene family were dropped. In a later analysis, a few hundred highly shared, low-generation-probability nucleotide sequences were removed to address suspected cross-contamination and a sequencing artifact. A later analysis calculated a clonal expansion index for each public chain from normalized within-repertoire ranks of inferred template counts. Generation probabilities in a later analysis came from a VDJ recombination model fitted to out-of-frame rearrangements, and those results were checked against IGoR. Hypergeometric tests were used in a later analysis to score TCR-TCR, TCR-HLA and TCR-CMV co-occurrence, with a repertoire-size bias correction applied to the TCR pairs. In a later analysis, false discovery rates were estimated by permuting HLA or CMV assignments 20 times. In a later analysis, co-occurring TCRs were grouped with DBSCAN, and TCRdist sequence similarity was added when clustering was performed within HLA-allele-positive subsets. Repertoires with fewer than 30,000 or more than 120,000 public chains were left out of co-occurrence clustering, as were roughly five repertoires with anomalous nucleotide sharing. TCRdb mirrors the immuneACCESS table, restricted to in-frame sequences. Some clones are absent from its copies; in checked studies, under half trace to an unresolved V gene, and the reason for the others is unknown. Clonal size and the V and J genes are those of that table, whereas D and trimming came from the DNA. The sample table records some 150,000 clones; roughly 89% of these occur just once. In total, the top ten clones hold 4% to 6.5% of the sample.

The cohort comprised 710 or so healthy bone marrow donors. Cohort members were all nominally healthy when sampled, although unrecorded immune exposures were likely present. The donor tested CMV seronegative and was one of the 352 seronegative cohort members. Each donor provided a peripheral blood sample, and peripheral blood mononuclear cells were used for TCR beta sequencing. Genomic DNA was extracted from the blood cell samples with the Qiagen DNeasy Blood Extraction Kit. The sample originates from a study of cytomegalovirus exposure and HLA in healthy donors (dated by TCRdb to between 2016 and 2019). Turning to the overall study: An earlier analysis of roughly 500 of the donors reported 250 to 300 Gb of sequence data and 100 million to 130 million unique TCR beta sequences from about 200 million T cells. The study was designed to test whether signatures of past pathogen exposure could be identified by cataloging public T cell receptors. In the later analysis, no new phenotypic data were used to find candidate immune exposures; instead, reliance was placed on TCR beta sequences and their occurrence across donors. Every discovery cohort repertoire had been produced on one sequencing platform. A later analysis re-analyzed previously published TCR beta repertoires from 660 or so donors and added high-resolution HLA genotyping to study TCR occurrence patterns. About five DR-DQ haplotypes were treated as single units for association and clustering because of strong linkage in the cohort. HLA typing included class I and class II loci at four-digit resolution. On average, roughly 240,000 unique TCR beta nucleotide sequences were sequenced per donor among 398 genotyped donors of the cohort, with around 19% of those sequences being non-productive. Of the roughly 400 genotyped donors, about 84% fell in the genetic ancestry cluster associated with self-reported Caucasian donors. A later genetic analysis used genome-wide SNP genotypes for about 60% of the roughly 700 donors, treating that subset as a discovery cohort. Using immunosequencing, the study profiled T cell repertoires from 666 subjects and related those repertoires to cytomegalovirus serostatus. Typing coverage varied by locus: roughly 620-630 donors for A, B, C, DRB1 and DQB1; under 550 for DQA1; over 600 for DPA1; 450 to 480 for DPB1. In an earlier analysis of around 540 of the donors, high-throughput TCR beta sequencing was used to judge whether each TCR beta V gene segment behaved as functional or pseudogenic. Donor age, sex, ethnicity and CMV serostatus were compiled together with the repertoire data. To predict cytomegalovirus infection status, the study combined high-throughput TCR immunosequencing, statistical association of individual TCRs with disease status, and machine learning. A separate validation cohort of 100 to 150 different subjects was used in addition to the roughly 700-subject first cohort. About 310 gigabases of sequencing data and approximately 85 million unique TCR sequences were included in an early release covering several hundred HLA-typed donors.

The CDR3 starts with the cysteine, ends with the phenylalanine, and has 16 residues. The entry retains the CDR3 DNA only, 48 bases that are in frame from base 1. Trimming takes 2 bases off V and 4 bases off J; junction bases not matched to a gene: 8. For CDR1 and CDR2, the germline V gene (reference sequence) lists MNHNY and SVGAGI. The investigation overall reported the following: A few of the identified cytomegalovirus-associated TCR beta chains were confirmed in vitro to be specific for cytomegalovirus antigens. The study gave a list of some 150 TCR beta chains associated with cytomegalovirus. Because some donors lacked HLA typing at each locus, the association tests relied only on the typed subset. In a later analysis, TCR association rates were found to vary across HLA loci, with the most associated TCRs seen for DRB1 alleles and the fewest for HLA-C alleles. Seventeen rarely observed V segments, including chromosome 9 orphons, were excluded from the earlier analysis of several hundred of the donors because counts were too low. Most TCR sequences were observed very rarely across donors, whereas some public TCRs were present in many individuals. Correlated functional status among segregating V segments might be attributable to linkage disequilibrium, but an unknown experimental factor could not be ruled out. An earlier analysis of around 600 of the donors showed that most TCR beta V segments appeared in productive rearrangements either about 87% or about 30% of the time, which broadly matched IMGT annotations. The presence/absence analyses assumed that sequencing depth was roughly uniform across donors, and that assumption may not be true. It was suggested by the authors that the approach could potentially be generalized to other disease states and immunological phenotypes. Because the 87-base-pair reads could not distinguish some IMGT-functional V segments, including TRBV6-2 and TRBV6-3, those segments were excluded. In this cohort, only TCR beta chains were sequenced, and detectable features were limited by the absence of alpha or paired-chain data. A later analysis associated approximately 17,000 TCR beta sequences with specific HLA alleles at a false discovery rate of 0.05. A later analysis found that HLA-associated TCR beta chains were more clonally expanded and had lower generation probabilities than equally common non-associated chains. A later analysis found that most CMV-associated TCR beta chains appeared HLA-restricted, with HLA associations seemingly driven largely by CMV exposure. Strong co-occurrence of HLA alleles, especially DR and DQ, made assigning TCR associations to individual alleles difficult. A cluster of highly shared sequence variants was judged likely to represent a technical artifact of the sequencing pipeline. A further reported finding was that TCR beta sequences accurately predicted the HLA-A and HLA-B alleles for most subjects in the first cohort. A later analysis reported that several top co-occurrence clusters appeared linked to parvovirus B19, influenza, CMV and Epstein-Barr virus. The only immune exposure information available for the cohort was CMV serostatus. In a later genetic analysis, fewer N-insertions in productive TCRs were reported among donors in an Asian-associated ancestry cluster than the 666-donor mean. The classifier was reported to diagnose cytomegalovirus status with high specificity and sensitivity in both the original and validation cohorts. V-gene and J-gene trimming of TCR beta chains was associated with a missense DCLRE1C variant in a later genetic analysis, and the association was replicated in an independent cohort.

Sequenced sample: PBMCs. The origin of this receptor is a woman aged 30 to 39 in good health and CMV-seronegative. Recombination linked TRBV6-6 to TRBJ2-3; 8 central nucleotides agree with TRBD2. The nucleotide sequence reads as follows: TGTGCCAGCAGTTACCCCGGGAGGGGGGGCCCAGATACGCAGTATTTT. This yields the protein CASSYPGRGGPDTQYF.